The 25 T cell receptor beta chains below all came from one sample that was sequenced in a study of CD8 T cells in ankylosing spondylitis. TCRdb re-analysed the 5' RACE reads in MiXCR, keeping a single row per CDR3 protein. The repertoire holds 250,000 to 400,000 distinct CDR3 sequences, with 11% as singletons. Sequencing was performed on blood, either unsorted or a sorted T cell fraction (not recorded which). These receptors all stem from a female donor with ankylosing spondylitis or in good health (not recorded which).

The sample holds many counts of this clonotype. The chain recombines TRBV7-2 with TRBJ2-2; 8 bases are shared with TRBD2. In germline, CDR1 is SGHTA, CDR2 FQGNSA. The V segment lost 5 bases and the J segment 6 bases; nucleotides outside the gene matches: 2. The CDR3 consists of 13 residues. CDR3 region: CASSRSGAGELFF. CDR3 DNA: TGTGCCAGCAGCCGTAGCGGGGCCGGGGAGCTGTTTTTT.

This clonotype was counted ten times or more. The chain links TRBV20-1 to TRBJ2-4, with D maybe TRBD2 (5 bases). V lost 5 bases, J lost 15 bases, and 17 bases lay in between. The CDR3 loop spans 11 amino acids. The V gene's germline CDR1 is DFQATT and CDR2 SNEGSKA (reference sequence). CDR3 bases: TGCAGTGCTGAAACGGGATCTTCCTTGTACTTC. This codes for CSAETGSSLYF.

This clonotype was observed a few times. CDR3 DNA sequence: TGTGCCAGCAGCTTGTCCAGCCCGGGGGGGGGATACAATGAGCAGTTCTTC. Protein: CASSLSSPGGGYNEQFF. The chain joins TRBV5-5 to TRBJ2-1; 8 bases agree with TRBD2. V was clipped by 1 base and J by 4 bases; unmatched bases: 10. Germline-derived CDR1 and CDR2 are SGHKS and YYEKEE (reference sequence). The CDR3 is made up of 17 amino acids.

This clonotype was observed a few times. J is TRBJ1-5 and V is TRBV7-9, with 9 nucleotides matching TRBD1. J was trimmed by 0 bases and V by 4 bases; bases with no gene match: 7. The CDR3 is made up of 17 amino acids. Germline V gives CDR1 SEHNR, CDR2 FQNEAQ (reference sequence). CDR3 coding DNA: TGTGCCAGCAGCTCCGGACAGGGGTCCTATAGCAATCAGCCCCAGCATTTT. Translation gives CASSSGQGSYSNQPQHF. Based on the CDR3 plus reference TRBV7-9 and TRBJ1-5, the full variable domain is DTGVSQNPRHKITKRGQNVTFRCDPISEHNRLYWYRQTLGQGPEFLTYFQNEAQLEKSRLLSDRFSAERPKGSFSTLEIQRTEQGDSAMYLCASSSGQGSYSNQPQHFGDGTRLSIL.

This clonotype was recorded many times. This chain connects TRBV10-2 to TRBJ2-3, with a weak D call TRBD2 (5 bases). CDR3 size: 12 residues. V lost 3 bases and J 6 bases, leaving 7 bases between the germline ends. CDR1 and CDR2 (germline): WSHSY, SAAADI. CDR3 region: CASSELADTQYF. The DNA of the CDR3 is TGCGCCAGCAGTGAATTAGCGGATACGCAGTATTTT.

The chain combines TRBV3-1 with TRBJ1-2; no clear D. Germline-derived CDR1 and CDR2 are LGHDT and YNNKEL (reference sequence). The CDR3 is 15 amino acids. V shed 4 bases and J shed 7 bases, with 19 bases lying between them. The CDR3 is CASSPTTRSAFGYTF. The CDR3 DNA sequence: TGTGCCAGCAGCCCCACAACAAGATCAGCGTTTGGCTACACCTTC.

The sample holds many counts of this clonotype. The V call is TRBV7-2, the J call TRBJ2-4; TRBD1 is a possible D gene (5 bases). The V and J ends lost 2 bases and 6 bases respectively, with 14 bases between them. CDR3 length: 15 amino acids. Germline lookup yields CDR1 SGHTA and CDR2 FQGNSA. This CDR3 reads CASSLRRQGRNIQYF. The CDR3 DNA reads as TGTGCCAGCAGCTTAAGGCGGCAGGGAAGAAACATTCAGTACTTC. Complete variable domain (other parts from reference TRBV7-2 and TRBJ2-4): GAGVSQSPSNKVTEKGKDVELRCDPISGHTALYWYRQSLGQGLEFLIYFQGNSAPDKSGLPSDRFSAERTGGSVSTLTIQRTQQEDSAVYLCASSLRRQGRNIQYFGAGTRLSVL.

V gene TRBV24-1 combines with J gene TRBJ2-3; TRBD2 matches at 8 bases. The CDR3 consists of 23 residues. From germline, CDR1 is KGHDR and CDR2 SFDVKD. After removal of 1 base from V and 2 bases from J, the junction contained 25 bases not matched to a gene. DNA for the CDR3: TGTGCCACCAGTGATTTCGGTAGCGGGACCACTCCGGGGTTCGCTACGCTCACAGATACGCAGTATTTT. This gives the protein CATSDFGSGTTPGFATLTDTQYF.

There are many counts of this clonotype. The chain links TRBV6-5 to TRBJ2-2; no reliable D call. This CDR3 has 19 amino acids. Germline CDR1 MNHEY, CDR2 SVGAGI. Trimming took off 0 bases at V and 5 bases at J, with 22 bases between the two ends. CDR3 nucleotides: TGTGCCAGCAGTTACTCGATATTCCGTGGGGTATCGGATACCGGGGAGCTGTTTTTT. This sequence encodes CASSYSIFRGVSDTGELFF.

This clonotype was counted ten times or more. V is TRBV12-3 or TRBV12-4 and J is TRBJ1-5; D call uncertain. With 5 bases removed from V and 3 bases from J, the gap between germline ends came to 11 bases. The CDR3 spans 14 residues. DNA of the CDR3: TGTGCCAGCAGTCCTCGGGTCTCCAATCAGCCCCAGCATTTT. Translation: CASSPRVSNQPQHF.

This clonotype was seen repeatedly, ten times or more. This rearrangement joins TRBV15 to TRBJ2-5; no clear D gene. The CDR3 is 13 residues long. Trimming took off 1 base at V and 2 bases at J, with 5 bases between the two ends. CDR1 and CDR2 (germline): LNHNV, YYDKDF (reference sequence). The CDR3 DNA reads TGTGCCACCAGCAGAGTTCAACAAGAGACCCAGTACTTC. Translating it yields CATSRVQQETQYF.

This clonotype was observed many times. The chain links TRBV18 to TRBJ1-3; D unresolved. CDR3 length: 14 residues. The germline V gene encodes CDR1 KGHSH and CDR2 LQKENI. V lost 4 bases to trimming and J lost 0 bases, with 7 bases between them. CDR3 sequence: CASSRVASGNTIYF. The CDR3 coding sequence is TGTGCCAGCTCACGGGTGGCCTCTGGAAACACCATATATTTT.

The genes are TRBV1 and TRBJ2-6; the D call of TRBD1 is as the table states it, not checked on the DNA. TRBV1 constitutes a pseudogene. The CDR3 is made up of 19 amino acids. CDR3 amino acids: CTSSQQEQGFSSGANVLTF. The CDR3 DNA reads as TGCACCAGCAGCCAGCAAGAACAGGGATTTAGCTCTGGGGCCAACGTCCTGACTTTC.

This clonotype came up a few times. The chain carries TRBV11-3 and TRBJ2-2; 7 bases are a match to TRBD1. The V gene end was trimmed by 1 base and the J gene end by 0 bases; junction bases not matched to a gene: 2. Germline assignment: CDR1 SGHNT and CDR2 YENEEA. The CDR3 covers 16 residues. CDR3 residues: CASSLGGGANTGELFF. The CDR3 region has the DNA TGTGCCAGCAGCTTAGGAGGGGGCGCGAACACCGGGGAGCTGTTTTTT.

This clonotype was seen ten or more times. The chain combines TRBV27 with TRBJ1-5; the D gene is possibly TRBD1 (6 bases). This CDR3 contains 13 residues. Germline V lookup: CDR1 MNHEY, CDR2 SMNVEV (reference sequence). Deletions cut 5 bases from V and 7 bases from J, with 12 bases between. CDR3 nucleotides: TGTGCCAGCAGTATACAGGGTTGGCAGCCCCAGCATTTT. It specifies CASSIQGWQPQHF.

V and J are TRBV7-2 and TRBJ2-1, with TRBD2 matching 7 bases. Germline assignment: CDR1 SGHTA and CDR2 FQGNSA. Trimming cost V 5 bases and J 5 bases; bases outside gene matches: 9. CDR3 size: 15 residues. The CDR3 bases are TGTGCCAGCAGCCCATGGAGGCTAGCGGACAATGAGCAGTTCTTC. The encoded protein is CASSPWRLADNEQFF.

This clonotype has only a few counts. The rearrangement links TRBV12-3 or TRBV12-4 to TRBJ2-7; tentatively, D is TRBD1 (5 bases). V was clipped by 8 bases and J by 4 bases, with 12 bases between them. The CDR3 covers 12 residues. The CDR3 spells CASQGAAYEQYF. For the CDR3, the DNA is TGTGCCAGCCAAGGGGCCGCGTACGAGCAGTACTTC.

This clonotype was observed many times. J is TRBJ1-1 and V is TRBV18; D gene ambiguous. The germline gives CDR1 KGHSH, CDR2 LQKENI. Deletions cut 6 bases from V and 1 base from J, with 15 bases between. CDR3 size: 15 residues. CDR3 sequence reads: CASSRQGLTNTEAFF. In DNA form, the CDR3 reads TGTGCCAGCTCGCGTCAAGGACTGACGAACACTGAAGCTTTCTTT.

This clonotype was found many times. The chain links TRBV5-1 to TRBJ1-6, with D unclear. CDR1 and CDR2 from the germline V gene are SGHRS and YFSETQ. The CDR3 is made up of 16 amino acids. The ends were cut back, 1 base at V and 7 bases at J, with 15 bases in the middle. CDR3 residues: CASSLSVAVDNSPLHF. CDR3 DNA: TGCGCCAGCAGCTTGTCTGTTGCGGTGGACAATTCACCCCTCCACTTT.

This chain connects TRBV11-2 to TRBJ2-1, with 13 bases matching TRBD2. The CDR3 runs to 17 residues. Germline V lookup: CDR1 SGHAT, CDR2 FQNNGV. V shed 5 bases and J 9 bases; nucleotides not matched to a gene: 13. CDR3 bases: TGTGCCAGCAGCCACCTAGGGACTAGCGGGATCGGTGGTGAGCAGTTCTTC. Its translation is CASSHLGTSGIGGEQFF. The entire variable domain, with the rest obtained from reference TRBV11-2 and TRBJ2-1, is as follows: EAGVAQSPRYKIIEKRQSVAFWCNPISGHATLYWYQQILGQGPKLLIQFQNNGVVDDSQLPKDRFSAERLKGVDSTLKIQPAKLEDSAVYLCASSHLGTSGIGGEQFFGPGTRLTVL.

This clonotype was detected many times. The CDR3 region has the DNA TGTGCCACCAGCAGAGATCGTAGCGGGAGTACCGGGGAGCTGTTTTTT. This codes for CATSRDRSGSTGELFF. V is TRBV15 and J is TRBJ2-2; 9 nucleotides align to TRBD2. Germline V gene sequence: CDR1 LNHNV, CDR2 YYDKDF (reference sequence). The CDR3 covers 16 residues. Germline trimming cut 0 bases from V and 5 bases from J; bases unmatched to any gene: 4. The variable domain in full, completed from reference TRBV15 and TRBJ2-2, reads DAMVIQNPRYQVTQFGKPVTLSCSQTLNHNVMYWYQQKSSQAPKLLFHYYDKDFNNEADTPDNFQSRRPNTSFCFLDIRSPGLGDTAMYLCATSRDRSGSTGELFFGEGSRLTVL.

This clonotype was recorded many times. V usage is TRBV20-1 and J usage is TRBJ2-3; the D call may be TRBD1 or TRBD2 (5 bases each). This CDR3 is built from 16 residues. V lost 0 bases, J lost 3 bases, and 16 bases lay in between. CDR1 and CDR2 (germline): DFQATT, SNEGSKA (reference sequence). The CDR3 bases are TGCAGTGCTAGAGATCTCTACGGGGCCGGGACAGATACGCAGTATTTT. Amino acids: CSARDLYGAGTDTQYF.

This clonotype was seen ten or more times. V and J are TRBV12-3 or TRBV12-4 and TRBJ1-2, with 8 nucleotides matching TRBD1. The CDR3 totals 13 residues. V shed 5 bases, J shed 4 bases, and the junction held 3 bases outside the gene matches. The CDR3 DNA follows: TGTGCCAGCAGTCCGACAGGGGTCTATGGCTACACCTTC. Translating gives CASSPTGVYGYTF.

This chain joins TRBV10-1 and TRBJ2-5; D uncertain. There are 16 residues in the CDR3. Germline V CDR1 and CDR2: WNHNN, SYGVQD (reference sequence). V was cut by 2 bases and J by 4 bases, with 17 bases left in between. The CDR3 is CASSERPPISGETQYF. The CDR3 DNA sequence: TGCGCCAGCAGTGAGCGGCCCCCGATCTCCGGAGAGACCCAGTACTTC.

The rearrangement uses TRBV14 and TRBJ2-7; D remains ambiguous. Trimming removed 1 base from V and 3 bases from J, with 16 bases in between. This CDR3 comprises 16 residues. Germline lookup yields CDR1 SGHDN and CDR2 FVKESK. The CDR3 spells CASSQVRGRAHYEQYF. CDR3 sequence (DNA): TGTGCCAGCAGCCAAGTAAGAGGAAGGGCCCACTACGAGCAGTACTTC. Together with reference TRBV14 and TRBJ2-7, the CDR3 gives the full variable domain: EAGVTQFPSHSVIEKGQTVTLRCDPISGHDNLYWYRRVMGKEIKFLLHFVKESKQDESGMPNNRFLAERTGGTYSTLKVQPAELEDSGVYFCASSQVRGRAHYEQYFGPGTRLTVT.